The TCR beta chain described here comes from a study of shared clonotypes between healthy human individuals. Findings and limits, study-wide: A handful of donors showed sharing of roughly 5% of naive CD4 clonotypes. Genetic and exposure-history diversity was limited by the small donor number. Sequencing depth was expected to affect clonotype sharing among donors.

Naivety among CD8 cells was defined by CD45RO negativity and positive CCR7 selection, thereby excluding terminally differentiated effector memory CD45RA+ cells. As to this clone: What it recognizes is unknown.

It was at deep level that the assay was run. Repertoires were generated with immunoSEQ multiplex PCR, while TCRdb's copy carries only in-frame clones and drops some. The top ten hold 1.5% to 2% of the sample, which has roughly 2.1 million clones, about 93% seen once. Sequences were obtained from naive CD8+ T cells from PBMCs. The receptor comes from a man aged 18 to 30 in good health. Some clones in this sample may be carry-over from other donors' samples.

The CDR3 protein is CASSYPTVSGDTQYF. The DNA of the CDR3 is TGTGCCAGCAGTTACCCGACGGTTTCTGGTGATACGCAGTATTTT. V is TRBV6-6 and J is TRBJ2-3; no clear D. Germline-derived CDR1 and CDR2 are MNHNY and SVGAGI (reference sequence). CDR3 size: 15 residues. V was shortened by 2 bases and J by 6 bases, with 15 bases between the two germline ends.